Each of the 27 T cell receptor delta chains below was sequenced from the same sample in a study of γδ T cells in repeated Plasmodium falciparum infection. Vgamma9/Vdelta2+ and Vdelta2-negative gammadelta T cells were flow-sorted from PBMC for bulk sequencing. TCRdb applied CATT to the multiplex PCR reads for clone calling. Among 93,000 or so delta-chain clones listed, 0.85% to 1% were seen once. The source material was gamma-delta T cells from blood. These receptors came from a pool of human donors (malaria-infected and uninfected, not separated).

A few counts support this clone. TCRdb records a much larger clone's protein for this DNA, with a difference at residue 17 that likely arises from a read error; the protein given is the translation of the DNA. The rearrangement joins TRDV2 to TRDJ1, with D perhaps TRDD1 or TRDD3 (6 bases each). No J gene is reported in TCRdb; it was inferred here by comparing the DNA with germline. This CDR3 contains 20 residues. Trimming removed 4 bases from V and 10 bases from J, with 39 bases in between. Germline CDR1 reads GEAIGNYY; CDR2 reads EKD. The CDR3 here is CACDTQLRLFKGMGVNRLIF. The DNA of the CDR3 is TGTGCCTGTGATACGCAGCTCCGCCTATTCAAGGGGATGGGGGTAAATAGACTCATCTTT.

This clone appeared many times. The protein given by TCRdb reflects a much larger clone and differs at residue 16 from this DNA's translation, likely from a read error; the protein shown is the DNA's translation. The V gene corresponds to TRDV1; no J gene was called; no check of the table's D call, TRDD3, against the DNA was made. CDR3 length equals 17 residues. Looked up from germline, CDR1 is TSWWSYY and CDR2 is QGS. CDR3: CALGDFYANCFTDKLTF. CDR3 DNA sequence: TGTGCTCTTGGGGACTTCTACGCGAACTGTTTCACCGATAAACTCACCTTT.

This clone ranks as medium-sized. In the same sample, other DNA sequences code for this CDR3. V usage is TRDV2 and J usage is TRDJ3; TRDD3 matches 11 bases. This CDR3 has 18 amino acids. CDR1 GEAIGNYY and CDR2 EKD come from the germline V gene. The trim removed 2 bases at V and 0 bases at J, leaving 2 bases unmatched. The DNA of the CDR3 is TGTGCCTGTGACAATACTGGGGGATACTCCTGGGACACCCGACAGATGTTTTTC. Translating gives CACDNTGGYSWDTRQMFF.

Points on this clone: Only one base separates this from a far larger clonotype, so it likely reflects a read error. The sample carries other DNA sequences with the same CDR3. The chain recombines TRDV2 with TRDJ1; 7 positions agree with TRDD3. CDR1 is GEAIGNYY and CDR2 is EKD in the germline V gene. This CDR3 has 16 residues. J was trimmed by 0 bases and V by 3 bases; bases with no gene match: 9. CDR3 sequence: CACDPLLGENTDKLIF. CDR3 coding DNA: TGTGCCTGTGACCCACTATTGGGGGAAAACACCGATAAACTCATCTTT.

In this sample, this clone turned up a few times. A far larger clone is off by one base, so a read error is likely. Within the sample, other DNA sequences also encode this same CDR3. The chain is built from TRDV1 and TRDJ1, with 13 bases identical to TRDD3. The J gene, left out of TCRdb, was set here by checking the DNA against germline. The trim removed 9 bases at V and 1 base at J, leaving 17 bases unmatched. The CDR3 is 19 amino acids. From germline, CDR1 is TSWWSYY and CDR2 QGS. The chain's CDR3 is CALNHKANWGIRPTDKLIF. The CDR3, as DNA: TGTGCTCTCAATCACAAGGCGAACTGGGGGATACGGCCCACCGATAAACTCATCTTT.

This clone was counted a few times. This likely came from a read error, as a far larger clone is one base away. This same CDR3 is encoded by further DNA sequences in the sample. The chain couples TRDV1 to TRDJ1; TRDD3 is a possible D gene (6 bases). No J gene is reported in TCRdb; it was inferred here by comparing the DNA with germline. The CDR3 contains 22 residues. With 0 bases removed from V and 1 base from J, the gap between germline ends came to 30 bases. Germline V gene lookup returns CDR1 TSWWSYY and CDR2 QGS. CDR3 sequence (DNA): TGTGCTCTTGGGGAACTGTACCGACTCGGGATAAGGAGGGTTGACGGCACCGATAAACTCATCTTT. As protein: CALGELYRLGIRRVDGTDKLIF.

Of note for this clone: The same CDR3 can be traced to other DNA sequences in this sample. The chain recombines TRDV2 with TRDJ1; 7 bases line up with TRDD3. Since TCRdb gives no J gene, matching the DNA to germline was used here to assign it. V was clipped by 0 bases and J by 4 bases; unmatched bases: 10. The germline V gene encodes CDR1 GEAIGNYY and CDR2 EKD. The CDR3 length is 16 residues. The CDR3 spells CACDTEKLGISDKLIF. DNA for the CDR3: TGTGCCTGTGACACCGAGAAACTGGGGATAAGCGATAAACTCATCTTT.

This clone is medium-sized (0.01 to 0.1%) by share. Within the sample, other DNA sequences also encode this same CDR3. V gene TRDV1 combines with J gene TRDJ1, with 8 bases that match TRDD3. Per the germline V gene, CDR1 is TSWWSYY and CDR2 is QGS. J gave up 0 bases and V 4 bases, and 22 bases lay outside the gene matches. CDR3 length equals 21 residues. CDR3 in amino acids: CALGAYLPSYDLWGNTDKLIF. In DNA, the CDR3 is TGTGCTCTTGGGGCGTACCTCCCGTCCTACGACCTCTGGGGGAACACCGATAAACTCATCTTT.

In this sample, this clone turned up a few times. With only one base between it and a far larger clone, this is likely a read error. Other DNA sequences in the same sample also yield this CDR3. V gene assignment gives TRDV1, but the J gene was left uncalled; the listed D gene, TRDD3, was not tested against the DNA. The CDR3 has 22 amino acids. In germline, CDR1 is TSWWSYY, CDR2 QGS. The CDR3 protein is CALGSRGSYELVGVPYTDKLIF. The CDR3 DNA reads as TGTGCTCTTGGGTCCAGGGGATCCTACGAGTTAGTGGGGGTCCCCTACACCGATAAACTCATCTTC.

This clone was counted between two and nine times. A read error is likely here: a far larger clone is one base away. Other nucleotide sequences from this sample produce the same CDR3. This chain uses TRDV1 with TRDJ1; possible D gene TRDD3, 6 bases. CDR3 length: 19 residues. Germline CDR1 is TSWWSYY and CDR2 is QGS. V was clipped by 1 base and J by 2 bases, with 23 bases between them. CDR3 DNA: TGTGCTCTTGGGGAACGGGCCTACCTAGGGGATGGAGGAACCGATAAACTCATCTTT. Its translation: CALGERAYLGDGGTDKLIF.

As for this clone: This same CDR3 is encoded by further DNA sequences in the sample. This chain links TRAV38-2/DV8 with TRDJ1; 8 bases match TRDD3. TCRdb leaves out the J gene; it was filled in here by matching the DNA to germline. The CDR3 is 18 residues long. Germline V gene sequence: CDR1 TSESDYY, CDR2 QEAYKQQN. Trimming removed 3 bases from V and 0 bases from J; junction bases left unmatched: 13. CDR3 in amino acids: CAYRTSLTGGYNTDKLIF. The CDR3 DNA sequence: TGTGCTTATAGGACTTCTCTTACCGGGGGATATAACACCGATAAACTCATCTTT.

This clone was found a few times. The TCRdb protein comes from a much larger clone and disagrees with this DNA's translation at residue 21, likely due to a read error; the protein given here is derived from the DNA. With the J gene uncalled, the V gene is TRDV2; the table's D gene call, TRDD3, was not cross checked with the DNA. This CDR3 region has 23 residues. The germline gives CDR1 GEAIGNYY, CDR2 EKD. CDR3 coding DNA: TGTGCCTGTGACCCCCTTGTGGAGATGGTGAAGCTGGGGGATACCCGGGACACCCGACAGATATTTTTC. This encodes CACDPLVEMVKLGDTRDTRQIFF.

This clone has a handful of counts. TCRdb's listed protein matches a much larger clone and diverges from this DNA's translation at residue 8, likely through a read error; the protein shown comes from the DNA. DNA for the CDR3: TGTGCTCTTGGGATGGGGGCCAATAAACTCATCTTT. The encoded protein is CALGMGANKLIF. The V gene is TRDV1, the J gene TRDJ1; weak D call: TRDD3 (6 bases). The V and J ends lost 5 bases and 6 bases respectively, with 10 bases between them. This CDR3 has 12 amino acids. Germline CDR1 reads TSWWSYY; CDR2 reads QGS.

This clone was seen a few times. TCRdb shows a much larger clone's protein in place of this DNA's translation, and the two differ at residue 9, likely through a read error; the protein shown is translated from the DNA. This chain links TRDV2 with TRDJ1, with a weak D call TRDD3 (6 bases). The CDR3 covers 18 residues. CDR1 is GEAIGNYY, CDR2 EKD, per germline. The CDR3: CACDPLTGRYSDTDKLIF. The CDR3 region has the DNA TGTGCCTGTGACCCTTTGACTGGGAGATACTCTGACACCGACAAACTCATCTTT.

This clone was recorded many times. The CDR3: CALGELRRVLFDKLIF. The CDR3 DNA is TGTGCTCTTGGGGAACTACGCCGGGTTCTTTTCGATAAACTCATCTTT. This chain connects TRDV1 to TRDJ1; D is uncertain. The CDR3 sequence is 16 residues long. Germline CDR1 and CDR2: TSWWSYY and QGS. Trimming removed 0 bases from V and 4 bases from J, with 15 bases in between.

This clone appeared a few times. It differs at one base from a far larger clone, so likely a read error. Other nucleotide sequences in the sample specify the same CDR3. The V gene was identified as TRDV1, while no J gene was called; the table assigns TRDD3, which was not confirmed against the DNA. The CDR3 consists of 20 residues. CDR1 TSWWSYY and CDR2 QGS come from the germline V gene. CDR3 DNA: TGTGCTCTTGGGGGACGGAGCTGGGGGATACGCGTTGTTTGGGCCGATAAGCTCATCTTT. Its translation: CALGGRSWGIRVVWADKLIF.

In its sample, this clone was seen many times. The protein held in TCRdb is that of a much larger clone and does not match this DNA's translation at residue 4, likely because of a read error; the protein shown is translated from the DNA. The CDR3 DNA reads TGTGCCTGTGGCACCGTAACGGGGAACGATAAACTCATCTTT. Translating gives CACGTVTGNDKLIF. The genes are TRDV2 and TRDJ1; D possibly corresponds to TRDD3 (5 bases). TCRdb lists no J gene, so it was determined here by aligning the DNA to germline. The CDR3 totals 14 residues. Germline loops: CDR1 GEAIGNYY, CDR2 EKD.

Comment on this clone: The TCRdb protein comes from a much larger clone and disagrees with this DNA's translation at residue 5, likely due to a read error; the protein given here is derived from the DNA. The chain combines TRDV2 with TRDJ3; 9 bases match TRDD3. CDR1 and CDR2 from the germline V gene are GEAIGNYY and EKD. Trimming cost V 3 bases and J 14 bases; bases outside gene matches: 43. The CDR3 is made up of 26 amino acids. This CDR3 is CACDAKGPDRISGIRAFCTQHGQMFF. The CDR3 nucleotides are TGTGCCTGTGACGCGAAAGGGCCGGACCGAATATCGGGGATACGCGCGTTTTGTACCCAGCATGGACAGATGTTTTTC.

This clone occurred a few times. A far larger clone is only one base removed, so a read error is likely. Different DNA sequences within this sample yield the same CDR3. With the J gene uncalled, the V gene is TRDV1; no check of the table's D call, TRDD3, against the DNA was made. Looked up from germline, CDR1 is TSWWSYY and CDR2 is QGS. The CDR3 extends over 16 amino acids. In nucleotides, the CDR3 is TGTGCTCTTGGGGAACCGAGATGGACAAACACCGATAAGCTCATCTTT. Encoded protein: CALGEPRWTNTDKLIF.

A word on this clone: TCRdb's listed protein matches a much larger clone and diverges from this DNA's translation at residue 11, likely through a read error; the protein shown comes from the DNA. This chain uses TRDV2 with TRDJ3, with a weak D call TRDD3 (5 bases). The J gene, missing from TCRdb, was assigned here through DNA to germline matching. Per germline, CDR1 GEAIGNYY and CDR2 EKD. The CDR3 spans 16 residues. The CDR3 nucleotides are TGTGCCTGTGACCCTAGAAGCTCCTGGGACGCCCGACAGATGTTTTTC. Translating gives CACDPRSSWDARQMFF.

The table lists this clone with a few counts. The protein that TCRdb holds for this DNA derives from a much larger clone and differs from the translated DNA at residue 5, which likely indicates a read error; the protein shown here is translated from the DNA. This chain links TRDV2 with TRDJ1; D gene unclear. No J gene is reported in TCRdb; it was inferred here by comparing the DNA with germline. The CDR3 consists of 14 residues. From germline, CDR1 is GEAIGNYY and CDR2 EKD. Trimming cost V 3 bases and J 4 bases, with 14 bases left between them. This CDR3 reads CACDAVGVDDKLIF. CDR3 in DNA: TGTGCCTGTGACGCCGTAGGAGTAGACGATAAACTCATCTTT.

This clone turned up a few times. A far larger clone is one nucleotide away, so this likely arose from a read error. The same CDR3 is also encoded by other DNA sequences in this sample. The V call is TRDV1, the J call TRDJ1; 7 bases align to TRDD3. The V segment lost 3 bases and the J segment 9 bases; nucleotides outside the gene matches: 19. The CDR3 runs to 17 residues. Germline CDR1 is TSWWSYY and CDR2 is QGS. The CDR3 DNA sequence: TGTGCTCTTGGGGATCATTCTTGTTACTGGGGAGTCCGGCAACTCATCTTT. It translates to CALGDHSCYWGVRQLIF.

To note about this clone: The TCRdb record carries a much larger clone's protein, which differs from this DNA's translation at residue 17; a read error is the likely cause, and the protein listed here is the DNA translation. No J gene was called, and the V gene is TRDV2; the table's D gene call, TRDD3, was not cross checked with the DNA. CDR3 length equals 19 residues. Germline CDR1 and CDR2: GEAIGNYY and EKD. The CDR3 sequence: CACDTLGGRSSWDTRQTFF. CDR3 sequence (DNA): TGTGCCTGTGACACCCTGGGGGGTCGAAGCTCCTGGGACACCCGACAGACGTTTTTC.

Notes on this clone: This DNA translates differently at residue 12 from the TCRdb protein, which is that of a much larger clone; a read error is likely, and the protein shown is the DNA's own translation. V is TRDV1 and J is TRDJ1; D is undetermined. TCRdb carries no J gene annotation; the J gene was assigned here by matching the DNA with germline. Deletions cut 1 base from V and 3 bases from J, with 21 bases between. This CDR3 has 18 residues. Germline assignment: CDR1 TSWWSYY and CDR2 QGS. The CDR3 nucleotides are TGTGCTCTTGGGGAACGCCCTAAGGAATATCGGTGGGCCGATAAACTCATCTTT. It is translated as CALGERPKEYRWADKLIF.

A note on this clone: TCRdb shows a much larger clone's protein in place of this DNA's translation, and the two differ at residue 17, likely through a read error; the protein shown is translated from the DNA. There is no J gene call, but TRDV1 is given as the V gene. The CDR3 covers 19 residues. Germline CDR1 is TSWWSYY and CDR2 is QGS. CDR3 sequence reads: CALGESGPPVVLQTDKHIF. The CDR3 DNA reads as TGTGCTCTTGGGGAATCGGGGCCCCCGGTCGTCCTTCAAACCGATAAACACATCTTT.

In the case of this clone: The TCRdb protein, from a much larger clone, departs from this DNA's translation at residue 6, likely by read error; the protein shown derives from the DNA. The V and J genes are TRDV1 and TRDJ1; 12 nucleotides agree with TRDD3. Germline trimming cut 1 base from V and 0 bases from J; bases unmatched to any gene: 12. The germline gives CDR1 TSWWSYY, CDR2 QGS. The CDR3 sequence is 20 residues long. In DNA form, the CDR3 reads TGTGCTCTTGGGGAACGGGCACCCTGGGGGATACGGGAGTACACCGATAAACTCATCTTT. Encoded protein: CALGERAPWGIREYTDKLIF.

This clone was picked up many times. Since a far larger clone is one base different, this is likely a read error. Other DNA variants within this sample encode the same CDR3. The chain joins TRDV1 to TRDJ1; perhaps TRDD3 as D (6 bases). Germline loops: CDR1 TSWWSYY, CDR2 QGS. This CDR3 is 17 amino acids long. For the CDR3, the DNA is TGTGCTCTTGGGGCCGAAGGGGGGACCCCGGGTACCGATAAGCTCATCTTT. It is translated as CALGAEGGTPGTDKLIF.